Detailed here is one TCR beta chain. Its specificity is unknown. Method: immunoSEQ multiplex PCR; TCRdb's copy keeps in-frame clones and lacks some. The table has around 700,000 clones, approximately 75% seen once; the top ten hold approximately 1.8%. This sample is drawn from a study of shared clonotypes between healthy human individuals. Findings of the study overall: Non-shared clonotypes were found to have lower generation probabilities than the clonotypes that were shared by all four of the sorted-subset donors. Naive subsets usually exceeded memory subsets in estimated richness.

Naive CD45RA+ and memory CD45RA-negative subsets were split from CD4+ cells. V shed 4 bases and J 2 bases; nucleotides not matched to a gene: 6. CDR3 length: 15 amino acids. CDR1 and CDR2 from the germline V gene are MGHRA and YSYEKL. The receptor comes from a woman in her 30s in good health. The sample taken for sequencing was memory CD4+ T cells sorted from blood. Subset denoted: CD45RA-negative fraction. The chain joins TRBV4-1 to TRBJ2-5; 8 bases are shared with TRBD1. CDR3 in amino acids: CASSPGTGLQETQYF. Written as DNA, the CDR3 is TGCGCCAGCAGCCCCGGGACAGGACTACAAGAGACCCAGTACTTC.